The rows below give T cell receptor beta chains drawn from one sample of a study of T cells in Graves' hyperthyroidism and ophthalmopathy. TCRdb reprocessed the multiplex PCR reads via MiXCR and lists one record per CDR3 protein. The repertoire holds around 440,000 distinct CDR3 sequences, with approximately 15% as singletons. What was sequenced was blood. These receptors came from a woman between 18 and 29 years old with Graves' hyperthyroidism. Both conserved end residues are part of each CDR3. The order of the fields is clone size, J gene, D gene, V gene, CDR3 protein, CDR3 DNA. The D gene is left open where the match is weak. A clone size is listed for some rows: how often the clone was seen (once, few, many), or a class if it is expanded.

size: .; J: TRBJ2-6; D: .; V: TRBV6-1; CDR3: CASSGGSPSGGANVLTF; DNA: TGTGCCAGCAGTGGGGGGAGCCCGTCGGGTGGGGCCAACGTCCTGACTTTC
size: many; J: TRBJ2-5; D: .; V: TRBV2; CDR3: CASPTPGGQETQYF; DNA: TGTGCCAGTCCCACCCCCGGGGGCCAAGAGACCCAGTACTTC
size: many; J: TRBJ2-1; D: TRBD2; V: TRBV24-1; CDR3: CATSDPSGRRDEQFF; DNA: TGTGCCACCAGTGACCCTAGCGGGAGAAGGGATGAGCAGTTCTTC
size: few; J: TRBJ2-6; D: .; V: TRBV5-1; CDR3: CASSFGTSGANVLTF; DNA: TGCGCCAGCAGCTTTGGCACATCTGGGGCCAACGTCCTGACTTTC
size: .; J: TRBJ2-5; D: TRBD2; V: TRBV19; CDR3: CASLKAGEETQYF; DNA: TGTGCCAGTCTGAAAGCGGGAGAAGAGACCCAGTACTTC
size: few; J: TRBJ2-3; D: .; V: TRBV19; CDR3: CASSIDLASDTQYF; DNA: TGTGCCAGTAGTATAGACCTAGCGTCCGATACGCAGTATTTT
size: many; J: TRBJ2-7; D: .; V: TRBV20-1; CDR3: CSGKAAYEQYF; DNA: TGCAGTGGGAAGGCGGCCTACGAGCAGTACTTC
size: many; J: TRBJ1-3; D: .; V: TRBV7-6; CDR3: CASSPTSPGPSSGNTIYF; DNA: TGTGCCAGCAGCCCTACGTCCCCGGGGCCAAGCTCTGGAAACACCATATATTTT
size: .; J: TRBJ2-2; D: .; V: TRBV19; CDR3: CVSSKRARRSNTGELFF; DNA: TGTGTCAGTAGCAAACGGGCCAGGAGGTCGAACACCGGGGAGCTGTTTTTT
size: many; J: TRBJ2-1; D: TRBD2; V: TRBV7-2; CDR3: CASSFLLAGTGDEQFF; DNA: TGTGCCAGCAGTTTTTTACTAGCGGGGACAGGCGATGAGCAGTTCTTC
size: few; J: TRBJ1-3; D: TRBD1; V: TRBV20-1; CDR3: CSARDRGPGNTIYF; DNA: TGCAGTGCTAGAGACAGGGGGCCAGGAAACACCATATATTTT
size: .; J: TRBJ1-2; D: TRBD1; V: TRBV6-5; CDR3: CASSYSTGTGNYGYTF; DNA: TGTGCCAGCAGTTACTCTACCGGGACAGGGAACTATGGCTACACCTTC
size: many; J: TRBJ2-7; D: TRBD2; V: TRBV12-3/TRBV12-4; CDR3: CASTKIAGGGYEQYF; DNA: TGTGCCAGCACCAAAATAGCGGGAGGCGGATACGAGCAGTACTTC
size: many; J: TRBJ1-1; D: .; V: TRBV27; CDR3: CASSARRGGVNTEAFF; DNA: TGTGCCAGCAGTGCCCGAAGGGGAGGGGTGAACACTGAAGCTTTCTTT
size: many; J: TRBJ2-7; D: TRBD1; V: TRBV6-1; CDR3: CASLDPRTGLEQYF; DNA: TGTGCCAGCCTCGACCCCCGGACAGGGCTCGAGCAGTACTTC
size: .; J: TRBJ2-7; D: .; V: TRBV7-3; CDR3: CASSSTQALYEQYF; DNA: TGTGCCAGCAGCTCGACACAAGCCCTATACGAGCAGTACTTC
size: many; J: TRBJ1-2; D: .; V: TRBV29-1; CDR3: CSVSENYGYTF; DNA: TGCAGCGTTTCGGAGAACTATGGCTACACCTTC
size: few; J: TRBJ1-1; D: TRBD1; V: TRBV30; CDR3: CARTGGIGTEAFF; DNA: TGTGCCCGGACAGGGGGCATCGGCACTGAAGCTTTCTTT
size: few; J: TRBJ2-7; D: TRBD2; V: TRBV7-9; CDR3: CASRPPGTTSEQYF; DNA: TGTGCCAGCAGGCCCCCCGGGACTACATCCGAGCAGTACTTC
size: many; J: TRBJ1-1; D: .; V: TRBV5-1; CDR3: CASSLVIGQTMNTEAFF; DNA: TGCGCCAGCAGCTTGGTTATCGGACAGACTATGAACACTGAAGCTTTCTTT
size: many; J: TRBJ2-1; D: .; V: TRBV11-3; CDR3: CASSLDLGLGPNNGQFF; DNA: TGTGCCAGCAGCTTAGATCTAGGACTGGGCCCCAACAACGGGCAGTTCTTC
size: many; J: TRBJ2-1; D: .; V: TRBV6-1; CDR3: CASSAPAIERNEQFF; DNA: TGTGCCAGCAGTGCGCCGGCCATCGAAAGGAATGAGCAGTTCTTC
size: many; J: TRBJ1-5; D: .; V: TRBV5-5; CDR3: CASSLDPQANQPQHF; DNA: TGTGCCAGCAGCTTGGACCCTCAGGCCAATCAGCCCCAGCATTTT
size: few; J: TRBJ2-1; D: TRBD2; V: TRBV18; CDR3: CASSPQAGVYEQFF; DNA: TGTGCCAGCTCACCACAGGCGGGGGTCTATGAGCAGTTCTTC
size: many; J: TRBJ2-3; D: .; V: TRBV7-3; CDR3: CASSLTRDNTQYF; DNA: TGTGCCAGCAGCTTAACCCGGGACAATACGCAGTATTTT
size: .; J: TRBJ2-3; D: TRBD2; V: TRBV7-2; CDR3: CASRGLAGSFTDTQYF; DNA: TGTGCCAGCAGGGGACTAGCGGGGAGCTTCACAGATACGCAGTATTTT
size: .; J: TRBJ2-3; D: TRBD2; V: TRBV5-6; CDR3: CASSLASGGGTDTQYF; DNA: TGTGCCAGCAGTCTAGCCAGCGGGGGAGGAACAGATACGCAGTATTTT
size: many; J: TRBJ2-5; D: TRBD1; V: TRBV11-1; CDR3: CASSPNPGGQETQYF; DNA: TGTGCCAGCAGCCCTAATCCAGGGGGCCAAGAGACCCAGTACTTC
size: once; J: TRBJ2-1; D: .; V: TRBV29-1; CDR3: CSVGQLYNEQFF; DNA: TGCAGCGTTGGACAGCTTTACAATGAGCAGTTCTTC
size: few; J: TRBJ1-2; D: .; V: TRBV7-9; CDR3: CASSQIEGSPGFDYGYTF; DNA: TGTGCCAGCAGTCAAATAGAGGGGAGTCCAGGGTTCGACTATGGCTACACCTTC
size: few; J: TRBJ1-6; D: .; V: TRBV5-4; CDR3: CASSLEGGKGSPLHF; DNA: TGTGCCAGCAGCTTGGAGGGGGGAAAGGGTTCACCCCTCCACTTT
size: .; J: TRBJ2-1; D: TRBD2; V: TRBV7-6; CDR3: CASSLEAGAGGRGQQFF; DNA: TGTGCCAGCAGCTTAGAGGCCGGGGCAGGTGGGAGGGGTCAGCAGTTCTTC
size: few; J: TRBJ2-7; D: .; V: TRBV10-3; CDR3: CAISEGLSYEQYF; DNA: TGTGCCATCAGTGAGGGACTGAGTTACGAGCAGTACTTC
size: many; J: TRBJ2-7; D: TRBD1; V: TRBV28; CDR3: CASSFFQGASYEQYF; DNA: TGTGCCAGCAGTTTTTTCCAGGGGGCCTCCTACGAGCAGTACTTC
size: .; J: TRBJ1-5; D: TRBD1; V: TRBV5-1; CDR3: CASRTGTGNQPQHF; DNA: TGCGCCAGCAGGACAGGGACGGGCAATCAGCCCCAGCATTTT
size: few; J: TRBJ1-5; D: .; V: TRBV10-2; CDR3: CASSEYRIGQPQHF; DNA: TGCGCCAGCAGTGAGTACAGGATCGGTCAGCCCCAGCATTTT
size: many; J: TRBJ1-5; D: .; V: TRBV27; CDR3: CASSSGGASPQHF; DNA: TGTGCCAGCAGTTCCGGGGGGGCATCACCCCAGCATTTT
size: .; J: TRBJ1-5; D: .; V: TRBV3-1; CDR3: CASSQGAALGNQPQHF; DNA: TGTGCCAGCAGCCAAGGGGCAGCCTTGGGCAATCAGCCCCAGCATTTT
size: many; J: TRBJ2-3; D: TRBD1; V: TRBV10-3; CDR3: CAIRGGQSTDTQYF; DNA: TGTGCCATCAGAGGGGGACAGAGCACAGATACGCAGTATTTT
size: many; J: TRBJ2-3; D: TRBD2; V: TRBV6-1; CDR3: CASSMASGSSTDTQYF; DNA: TGTGCCAGCAGTATGGCTAGCGGGTCTAGCACAGATACGCAGTATTTT
size: .; J: TRBJ2-5; D: .; V: TRBV5-8; CDR3: CASSSTRTRMGAQYF; DNA: TGTGCCAGCAGCTCCACTAGGACGCGCATGGGGGCCCAGTACTTC
size: .; J: TRBJ1-1; D: TRBD1; V: TRBV19; CDR3: CASSFRGGSSTEAFF; DNA: TGTGCCAGTAGTTTCAGGGGGGGGTCGAGTACTGAAGCTTTCTTT
size: many; J: TRBJ1-4; D: TRBD1; V: TRBV11-2; CDR3: CASSPGTGGIPNEKLFF; DNA: TGTGCCAGCAGCCCAGGGACAGGGGGCATACCTAATGAAAAACTGTTTTTT
size: .; J: TRBJ1-1; D: .; V: TRBV5-8; CDR3: CASSPPGRDLMNTEAFF; DNA: TGTGCCAGCAGTCCTCCGGGCAGGGACCTCATGAACACTGAAGCTTTCTTT